The next 13 T cell receptor beta chains were all read from a single sample in a study of control samples from healthy donors and cancer patients. TCRdb's table, derived via immunoSEQ multiplex PCR, lists solely in-frame clones and lacks some. This sample has about 61,000 clones, with nearly 90% found just once. Sequencing was carried out using PBMCs. These receptors were collected from a man aged 55 to 70 with colorectal cancer.

This clone appeared a single time. The junction departs from germline at one end; a sequencing error may be responsible. The chain couples TRBV6-5 to TRBJ1-2; 11 nucleotides match TRBD1. CDR3 length equals 14 residues. From germline, CDR1 is MNHEY and CDR2 SVGAGI. The CDR3 sequence: CASRYGQGALGYTF. CDR3 DNA: TGTGCCAGCCGTTACGGACAGGGGGCTCTAGGCTACACCTTC.

The V call is TRBV7-2, the J call TRBJ2-3, with D hard to call. Between the trimmed V and J ends, which lost 4 bases and 0 bases, there was a span of 11 bases. Germline V gene data show CDR1 as SGHTA and CDR2 as FQGNSA. This CDR3 is built from 15 residues. The CDR3 DNA reads as TGTGCCAGCAGCTCTGGGCGCCATAGCACAGATACGCAGTATTTT. The encoded protein is CASSSGRHSTDTQYF.

CDR3 in DNA: TGTGCCAGCACCCCCACTAGCCCTAGCTCCTACGAGCAGTACTTC. The encoded protein is CASTPTSPSSYEQYF. V gene TRBV6-5 combines with J gene TRBJ2-7; possible D gene TRBD2, 6 bases. The CDR3 is 15 amino acids. Trimming removed 7 bases from V and 0 bases from J, with 16 bases in between. The germline V gene has CDR1 MNHEY and CDR2 SVGAGI.

As for this clone: Different DNA sequences within this sample yield the same CDR3. The chain combines TRBV5-1 with TRBJ2-7, with TRBD2 identical over 8 bases. V dropped 8 bases and J dropped 3; count of bases not matched to a gene: 4. Germline values: CDR1 SGHRS, CDR2 YFSETQ. The CDR3 runs 12 residues. The CDR3 bases are TGCGCCAGTTCGGGGACTAGCTACGAGCAGTACTTC. This gives the protein CASSGTSYEQYF.

This chain uses TRBV7-9 with TRBJ1-2, with 8 bases lining up with TRBD1. The CDR3 loop spans 15 amino acids. V was clipped by 5 bases and J by 7 bases; unmatched bases: 12. Germline CDR1 and CDR2: SEHNR and FQNEAQ (reference sequence). The CDR3 reads CASSPTTGTGLGYTF. In DNA, the CDR3 is TGTGCCAGCAGCCCGACGACCGGGACAGGCCTTGGCTACACCTTC. The full variable domain, in which reference TRBV7-9 and TRBJ1-2 provide the parts outside the CDR3, is DTGVSQNPRHKITKRGQNVTFRCDPISEHNRLYWYRQTLGQGPEFLTYFQNEAQLEKSRLLSDRFSAERPKGSFSTLEIQRTEQGDSAMYLCASSPTTGTGLGYTFGSGTRLTVV.

This chain connects TRBV11-3 to TRBJ2-7, with TRBD2 matching over 9 bases. There are 15 residues in the CDR3. Trimming removed 3 bases from V and 6 bases from J; junction bases left unmatched: 9. Germline V gene lookup returns CDR1 SGHNT and CDR2 YENEEA. The CDR3: CASSFGLAGAGEQYF. The CDR3 bases are TGTGCCAGCAGCTTTGGGTTAGCGGGGGCTGGCGAGCAGTACTTC.

This clone was observed a few times. The rearrangement uses TRBV6-1 and TRBJ1-2; tentatively, D is TRBD1 (5 bases). CDR3 length: 16 amino acids. The germline CDR1 and CDR2 sequences are MNHNS and SASEGT. With 3 bases removed from V and 4 bases from J, the gap between germline ends came to 18 bases. The CDR3 spells CASSERSGTEGYGYTF. The CDR3 DNA follows: TGTGCCAGCAGTGAGAGGTCAGGGACCGAGGGCTATGGCTACACCTTC.

This clone turned up a few times. The gene calls are TRBV7-2 and TRBJ1-4; D is ambiguous. The CDR3 has 12 amino acids. Germline CDR1 is SGHTA and CDR2 is FQGNSA. The ends were cut back, 5 bases at V and 13 bases at J, with 14 bases in the middle. The CDR3 DNA follows: TGTGCCAGCAGCACGCCCGCGGGGAGACTGTTTTTT. Encoded protein: CASSTPAGRLFF.

This clone was counted between two and nine times. This chain connects TRBV30 to TRBJ1-6; possible D gene TRBD1, 6 bases. There are 13 residues in the CDR3. Germline V gene lookup returns CDR1 GTSNPN and CDR2 SVGIG (reference sequence). The ends were cut back, 6 bases at V and 6 bases at J, with 12 bases in the middle. This CDR3 reads CACNGQFNSPLHF. The DNA for the CDR3 is TGTGCCTGTAACGGACAGTTTAATTCACCCCTCCACTTT.

This clone was counted only a few times. The rearrangement joins TRBV5-8 to TRBJ1-5, with D perhaps matching TRBD1 (5 bases). The V end was cut by 2 bases, the J end by 2 bases, with 11 bases between. CDR1 and CDR2 (germline): SGHTS, YDEGEE. The CDR3 is 15 residues long. This chain's CDR3 is CASSFAGKGNQPQHF. The CDR3 DNA reads as TGTGCCAGCAGCTTCGCAGGGAAGGGCAATCAGCCCCAGCATTTT.

The rearrangement links TRBV14 to TRBJ2-1; possible D gene TRBD1, 5 bases. The ends were cut back, 4 bases at V and 8 bases at J, with 15 bases in the middle. The CDR3 has 14 amino acids. Germline CDR1 is SGHDN and CDR2 is FVKESK. CDR3 coding DNA: TGTGCCAGCAGCCTCACCCAGGGATACGATGAGCAGTTCTTC. This codes for CASSLTQGYDEQFF.

The chain combines TRBV5-6 with TRBJ2-5; 11 nucleotides agree with TRBD2. The CDR3 runs 14 residues. CDR1 is SGHDT and CDR2 is YYEEEE in the germline V gene. The V and J ends lost 4 bases and 3 bases, in that order; junction bases with no gene match: 2. CDR3 residues: CASSLAGGEETQYF. The CDR3, as DNA: TGTGCCAGCAGCCTAGCGGGGGGTGAAGAGACCCAGTACTTC.

The chain combines TRBV25-1 with TRBJ2-5, with D perhaps matching TRBD2 (6 bases). CDR1 and CDR2 (germline): MGHDK, SYGVNS. CDR3 length: 14 amino acids. V shed 2 bases and J shed 1 base, with 8 bases lying between them. CDR3 in DNA: TGTGCCAGCAGTGAACTGGGGGGCCAAGAGACCCAGTACTTC. Amino acid sequence: CASSELGGQETQYF.